This T cell receptor (beta chain) was identified in a study of T cell clonotyping in hematopoietic cell transplantation. Across the study: Cytoreduction preceded collection of pretransplant recipient samples.

Turning to this clone: Antigen: not known.

As to time point: recipient sample about 28 days before transplant, after cytoreduction. Germline CDR1 and CDR2: ENHRY and SYGVKD. V lost 4 bases to trimming and J lost 4 bases; unmatched junction nucleotides: 13. CDR3 length equals 17 residues. Produced via immunoSEQ multiplex PCR; TCRdb's table is partial and in-frame only. Among approximately 26,000 clones listed, roughly 84% were seen once. Study findings and constraints: Few recipient clonotypes overlapped donors; over 97% were de novo at given depth. No sorting was done, leaving CD4 and CD8 contributions mixed. Recipient TCR diversity dropped after transplant; expanded clonotypes rose from day 30 to 180.

V gene TRBV10-3 combines with J gene TRBJ2-1; TRBD2 matches at 7 bases. This sequence originates from a woman between 55 and 75 years old with acute myeloid leukemia. Some clones in this sample may be carry-over from other donors' samples. The input for sequencing was peripheral blood mononuclear cells, taken before stem cell transplant. CDR3 sequence (DNA): TGTGCCATCAGTGGCGCGACTAGCATGAACCCATACAATGAGCAGTTCTTC. It yields the protein CAISGATSMNPYNEQFF.